The 29 T cell receptor beta chains listed next were all sequenced from one sample in a study of blood T cell repertoires in COVID-19. This table comes from immunoSEQ multiplex PCR, and its TCRdb copy is limited to in-frame clones, with some not included. The sample carries 150,000 to 180,000 clones, around 83% recorded once. Sample: peripheral blood. Receptor source: a woman aged 55-70 years with COVID-19, enrolled during active disease.

This rearrangement joins TRBV7-9 to TRBJ1-1, with 8 bases fitting TRBD1. CDR1 is SEHNR and CDR2 is FQNEAQ in the germline V gene (reference sequence). Germline trimming cut 5 bases from V and 0 bases from J; bases unmatched to any gene: 5. This CDR3 contains 15 residues. Here the CDR3 DNA reads TGTGCCAGCAGCCTTGGACAGGGTCTGAACACTGAAGCTTTCTTT. Amino acids: CASSLGQGLNTEAFF.

The V call is TRBV2, the J call TRBJ1-5; 11 bases are a match to TRBD1. The CDR3 is made up of 17 amino acids. The ends lost 6 bases at V and 2 bases at J; junction bases unmatched: 9. From germline, CDR1 is SNHLY and CDR2 FYNNEI. The CDR3 DNA follows: TGTGCCAGCAGGGGTGGACAGGGGGCGCGTGGCAATCAGCCCCAGCATTTT. Residues: CASRGGQGARGNQPQHF.

The V gene is TRBV6-1, the J gene TRBJ2-1; 9 positions agree with TRBD2. CDR3 size: 14 residues. Germline loops: CDR1 MNHNS, CDR2 SASEGT. V lost 2 bases to trimming and J lost 13 bases; unmatched junction nucleotides: 9. CDR3 loop: CASSELSGGPEQFF. CDR3 DNA sequence: TGTGCCAGCAGTGAATTGAGCGGGGGGCCCGAACAGTTCTTC.

The chain uses TRBV3-1 (or the pseudogene TRBV3-2) and TRBJ2-7; TRBD2 matches 7 bases. This CDR3 has 16 amino acids. The germline V gene has CDR1 LGHDT and CDR2 YNNKEL (reference sequence). V was pared by 0 bases and J by 0 bases, with 5 bases of the junction left unmatched. CDR3 DNA: TGTGCCAGCAGCCAAGATCGTGGCGGGAGCTCCTACGAGCAGTACTTC. The encoded protein is CASSQDRGGSSYEQYF.

The chain carries TRBV2 and TRBJ2-2; D is perhaps TRBD1 (6 bases). The CDR3 has 15 residues. The germline V gene encodes CDR1 SNHLY and CDR2 FYNNEI. The V end lost 6 bases, the J end lost 5 bases, and 16 bases lay between the germline ends. The CDR3, as DNA: TGTGCCAGCAGGGGCCGGGACATCCGTACCGGGGAGCTGTTTTTT. Its translation is CASRGRDIRTGELFF.

This chain connects TRBV5-3 to TRBJ1-1; weak D call: TRBD1 (5 bases). TRBV5-3 is treated as an ORF (open reading frame) with a function not yet certain. V lost 8 bases to trimming and J lost 0 bases, with 14 bases between them. The CDR3 length is 14 residues. In DNA form, the CDR3 reads TGTGCCAGTCCCCCCCAGGGTATGAACACTGAAGCTTTCTTT. Translating gives CASPPQGMNTEAFF.

This rearrangement joins TRBV6-6 to TRBJ2-7; weak D call: TRBD2 (6 bases). The CDR3 loop spans 18 amino acids. V shed 5 bases and J shed 0 bases, with 23 bases lying between them. The germline V gene encodes CDR1 MNHNY and CDR2 SVGAGI (reference sequence). The CDR3 region is CASSLRETGGVSSYEQYF. Written as DNA, the CDR3 is TGTGCCAGCAGTCTCCGCGAAACGGGCGGGGTGAGCTCCTACGAGCAGTACTTC.

The chain is built from TRBV6-5 and TRBJ1-3; D remains unclear. Germline V gives CDR1 MNHEY, CDR2 SVGAGI. This CDR3 is 16 amino acids long. Trimming cost V 0 bases and J 0 bases, with 9 bases left between them. DNA for the CDR3: TGTGCCAGCAGTTACTCGCGTCATCCCTCTGGAAACACCATATATTTT. Amino acid sequence: CASSYSRHPSGNTIYF.

This chain uses TRBV19 with TRBJ1-5; D is perhaps TRBD1 (6 bases). CDR3 length equals 18 residues. V was cut by 2 bases and J by 4 bases, with 21 bases left in between. Germline CDR1 reads LNHDA; CDR2 reads SQIVND (reference sequence). CDR3 protein: CASSISPPIGTKNQPQHF. DNA for the CDR3: TGTGCCAGTAGTATAAGCCCCCCGATAGGGACAAAGAATCAGCCCCAGCATTTT.

The chain links TRBV10-1 to TRBJ1-1; 8 nucleotides match TRBD1. This CDR3 comprises 16 residues. Losses at the gene ends were 2 bases for V and 0 bases for J; bases not matched to a gene: 5. Germline CDR1 is WNHNN and CDR2 is SYGVQD (reference sequence). Here the CDR3 reads CASSEDRGKMNTEAFF. The DNA of the CDR3 is TGCGCCAGCAGTGAGGACAGGGGAAAGATGAACACTGAAGCTTTCTTT.

CDR3 in amino acids: CASSPGHGGETQYF. In DNA form, the CDR3 reads TGTGCCAGCAGCCCCGGACACGGGGGGGAGACCCAGTACTTC. This chain connects TRBV7-9 to TRBJ2-5, with 7 bases fitting TRBD2. CDR3 length: 14 residues. J was trimmed by 5 bases and V by 5 bases; bases with no gene match: 8. In germline, CDR1 is SEHNR, CDR2 FQNEAQ (reference sequence).

This clone was seen a few times. CDR3 nucleotide sequence: TGCAGTGCTAGGTTCGACTATGGCTACACCTTC. Protein sequence: CSARFDYGYTF. The chain is built from TRBV20-1 and TRBJ1-2; D gene ambiguous. In germline, CDR1 is DFQATT, CDR2 SNEGSKA (reference sequence). The CDR3 contains 11 residues. V was clipped by 3 bases and J by 3 bases, with 5 bases between them.

This chain links TRBV7-2 with TRBJ2-2, with 15 bases aligning to TRBD2. The CDR3 is made up of 18 amino acids. Germline values: CDR1 SGHTA, CDR2 FQGNSA. V gave up 6 bases and J gave up 1 base; unmatched junction bases: 6. The CDR3 spells CASSSPGLAGGNTGELFF. CDR3 in DNA: TGTGCCAGCAGTTCTCCGGGACTAGCGGGGGGGAACACCGGGGAGCTGTTTTTT.

This chain joins TRBV5-4 and TRBJ2-2, with 15 bases that match TRBD2. With V trimmed by 4 bases and J by 6 bases, 13 bases remained unmatched. This CDR3 spans 19 amino acids. Germline CDR1 and CDR2: SGHNT and YYREEE (reference sequence). CDR3 in DNA: TGTGCCAGCAGCGCGGGGACTAGCGGGGGGTTGTGGAGTCCCGGGGAGCTGTTTTTT. It is translated as CASSAGTSGGLWSPGELFF. Using reference TRBV5-4 and TRBJ2-2 for the parts outside the CDR3, the full variable domain is ETGVTQSPTHLIKTRGQQVTLRCSSQSGHNTVSWYQQALGQGPQFIFQYYREEENGRGNFPPRFSGLQFPNYSSELNVNALELDDSALYLCASSAGTSGGLWSPGELFFGEGSRLTVL.

This chain uses TRBV2 with TRBJ1-2, with TRBD1 identical over 7 bases. V lost 5 bases, J lost 8 bases, and 11 bases stayed unmatched. There are 14 residues in the CDR3. CDR1 and CDR2 from the germline V gene are SNHLY and FYNNEI. CDR3 region: CASSLDRILVGYTF. The CDR3 nucleotides read TGTGCCAGCAGTCTGGACAGGATCCTTGTCGGCTACACCTTC.

This chain links TRBV3-1 (or the pseudogene TRBV3-2) with TRBJ2-7, with 8 bases aligning to TRBD2. The J segment lost 0 bases and the V segment lost 4 bases, leaving 8 bases of the junction unmatched. This CDR3 contains 16 residues. The germline V gene encodes CDR1 LGHDT and CDR2 YNNKEL (reference sequence). CDR3 nucleotides: TGTGCCAGCAGCCGCGGGGGGCCAGGAAACTCCTACGAGCAGTACTTC. Its protein product is CASSRGGPGNSYEQYF.

The chain links TRBV18 to TRBJ1-2; D may be TRBD1 (6 bases). The germline V gene has CDR1 KGHSH and CDR2 LQKENI. The CDR3 spans 12 residues. The V and J ends lost 8 bases and 3 bases respectively, with 10 bases between them. This chain's CDR3 is CASTGTHYGYTF. The CDR3 region has the DNA TGTGCCAGCACCGGGACACACTATGGCTACACCTTC.

The V gene is TRBV25-1, the J gene TRBJ1-1; D is ambiguous. V lost 0 bases and J lost 7, with 6 bases in between. Germline-derived CDR1 and CDR2 are MGHDK and SYGVNS. The CDR3 extends over 12 amino acids. The chain's CDR3 is CASSEYGSEAFF. The CDR3 nucleotides read TGTGCCAGCAGTGAATACGGGAGTGAAGCTTTCTTT.

The chain links TRBV6-5 to TRBJ2-3; 8 bases align to TRBD2. The V gene's germline CDR1 is MNHEY and CDR2 SVGAGI. The CDR3 is made up of 16 amino acids. V shed 4 bases and J 2 bases; nucleotides not matched to a gene: 8. The CDR3 DNA sequence: TGTGCCAGCAGTTCCCTCAGCGGGGGCCTCACAGATACGCAGTATTTT. Translation gives CASSSLSGGLTDTQYF.

The chain links TRBV6-6 to TRBJ1-6, with D unclear. The ends were cut back, 5 bases at V and 5 bases at J, with 10 bases in the middle. The germline CDR1 and CDR2 sequences are MNHNY and SVGAGI (reference sequence). CDR3 length equals 14 residues. DNA for the CDR3: TGTGCCAGCAGTCCCGGGTCCAATAATTCACCCCTCCACTTT. Protein: CASSPGSNNSPLHF.

This clone was observed a single time. The gene calls are TRBV6-1 and TRBJ1-3; 7 bases are a match to TRBD1. This CDR3 region has 14 residues. Germline trimming cut 3 bases from V and 3 bases from J; bases unmatched to any gene: 2. Germline CDR1 and CDR2: MNHNS and SASEGT. CDR3 DNA: TGTGCCAGCAGTGATTGGGACAGTGGAAACACCATATATTTT. Translated, it gives CASSDWDSGNTIYF.

This sequence joins TRBV20-1 and TRBJ1-5; no definite D call. Per the germline V gene, CDR1 is DFQATT and CDR2 is SNEGSKA (reference sequence). V was cut by 6 bases and J by 0 bases, with 6 bases left in between. The CDR3 sequence is 12 residues long. The CDR3 coding sequence is TGCAGTGCCAGTCATAGCAATCAGCCCCAGCATTTT. Protein: CSASHSNQPQHF.

DNA for the CDR3: TGTGCCAGCAGCCCAGGGACAGAAAGAAACTATGGCTACACCTTC. The encoded protein is CASSPGTERNYGYTF. This sequence joins TRBV11-1 and TRBJ1-2; 7 bases line up with TRBD1. The length of the CDR3 is 15 residues. The V gene's germline CDR1 is SGHAT and CDR2 FQDESV (reference sequence). The trim removed 5 bases at V and 2 bases at J, leaving 8 bases unmatched.

The chain recombines TRBV6-5 with TRBJ2-7; 10 bases are shared with TRBD1. Per germline, CDR1 MNHEY and CDR2 SVGAGI. J lost 6 bases, V lost 4 bases, and 9 bases had no gene match. The CDR3 totals 15 residues. In nucleotides, the CDR3 is TGTGCCAGCAGTTCAGGGGGGACAGGGGCGGGCGAGCAGTACGTC. Its protein product is CASSSGGTGAGEQYV.

The chain links TRBV3-1 (or the pseudogene TRBV3-2) to TRBJ2-2; 8 bases are shared with TRBD2. In germline, CDR1 is LGHDT, CDR2 YNNKEL (reference sequence). This CDR3 comprises 16 residues. The junction had 4 bases not matched to a gene; V was cut back by 4 bases and J by 0 bases. The CDR3, as DNA: TGTGCCAGCAGCCCCCGACTAGCGACGAACACCGGGGAGCTGTTTTTT. This codes for CASSPRLATNTGELFF.

This clone occurred once. V is TRBV5-1 and J is TRBJ2-1, with TRBD2 identical over 9 bases. V was clipped by 4 bases and J by 5 bases; unmatched bases: 4. In germline, CDR1 is SGHRS, CDR2 YFSETQ. CDR3 size: 14 residues. CDR3 nucleotides: TGCGCCAGCAGCCCGACTAGCGGACACAATGAGCAGTTCTTC. This gives the protein CASSPTSGHNEQFF.

The gene calls are TRBV19 and TRBJ1-1; TRBD1 aligns across 8 bases. With 4 bases clipped from V and 2 bases from J, the junction kept 3 bases outside the gene matches. The CDR3 has 14 residues. Looked up from germline, CDR1 is LNHDA and CDR2 is SQIVND (reference sequence). The DNA for the CDR3 is TGTGCCAGTAGTACCCAGGGGGCTAACACTGAAGCTTTCTTT. It specifies CASSTQGANTEAFF.

V usage is TRBV7-3 and J usage is TRBJ2-1; TRBD1 aligns across 7 bases. This CDR3 contains 17 residues. From germline, CDR1 is SGHTA and CDR2 FQGTGA. Losses at the gene ends were 2 bases for V and 4 bases for J; bases not matched to a gene: 11. The CDR3 sequence: CASSLVHGQGVYNEQFF. The CDR3 DNA is TGTGCCAGCAGCTTAGTCCATGGTCAGGGGGTTTACAATGAGCAGTTCTTC.

The rearrangement uses TRBV4-1 and TRBJ2-1, with 7 bases identical to TRBD2. From germline, CDR1 is MGHRA and CDR2 YSYEKL. V lost 4 bases to trimming and J lost 8 bases; unmatched junction nucleotides: 8. The CDR3 runs 14 residues. The CDR3 region is CASSPPIGGYEQFF. Here the CDR3 DNA reads TGCGCCAGCAGCCCTCCCATCGGGGGGTATGAGCAGTTCTTC.